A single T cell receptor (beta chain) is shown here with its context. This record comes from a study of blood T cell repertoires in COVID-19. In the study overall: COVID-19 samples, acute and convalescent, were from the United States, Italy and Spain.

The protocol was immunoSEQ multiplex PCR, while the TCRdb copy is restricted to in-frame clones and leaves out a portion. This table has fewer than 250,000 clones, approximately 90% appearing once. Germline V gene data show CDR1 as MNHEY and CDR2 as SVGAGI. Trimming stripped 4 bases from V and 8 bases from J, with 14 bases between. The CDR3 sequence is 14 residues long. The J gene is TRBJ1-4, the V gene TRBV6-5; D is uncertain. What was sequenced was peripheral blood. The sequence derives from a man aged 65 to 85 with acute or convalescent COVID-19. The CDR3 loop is CASSSVTSGEKLFF. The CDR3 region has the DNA TGTGCCAGCAGTTCCGTGACGTCGGGAGAAAAACTGTTTTTT.